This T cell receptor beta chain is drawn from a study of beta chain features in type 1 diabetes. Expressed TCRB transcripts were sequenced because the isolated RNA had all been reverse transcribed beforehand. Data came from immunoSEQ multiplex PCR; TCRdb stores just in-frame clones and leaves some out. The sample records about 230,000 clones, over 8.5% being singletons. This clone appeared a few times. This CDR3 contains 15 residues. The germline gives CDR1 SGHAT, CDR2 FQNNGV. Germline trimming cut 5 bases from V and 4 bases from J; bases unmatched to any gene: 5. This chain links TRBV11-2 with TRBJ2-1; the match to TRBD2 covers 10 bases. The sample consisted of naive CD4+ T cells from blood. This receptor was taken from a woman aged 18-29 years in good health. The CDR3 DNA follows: TGTGCCAGCAGCCCAGGACTAGCGGTTTACAATGAGCAGTTCTTC. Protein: CASSPGLAVYNEQFF.